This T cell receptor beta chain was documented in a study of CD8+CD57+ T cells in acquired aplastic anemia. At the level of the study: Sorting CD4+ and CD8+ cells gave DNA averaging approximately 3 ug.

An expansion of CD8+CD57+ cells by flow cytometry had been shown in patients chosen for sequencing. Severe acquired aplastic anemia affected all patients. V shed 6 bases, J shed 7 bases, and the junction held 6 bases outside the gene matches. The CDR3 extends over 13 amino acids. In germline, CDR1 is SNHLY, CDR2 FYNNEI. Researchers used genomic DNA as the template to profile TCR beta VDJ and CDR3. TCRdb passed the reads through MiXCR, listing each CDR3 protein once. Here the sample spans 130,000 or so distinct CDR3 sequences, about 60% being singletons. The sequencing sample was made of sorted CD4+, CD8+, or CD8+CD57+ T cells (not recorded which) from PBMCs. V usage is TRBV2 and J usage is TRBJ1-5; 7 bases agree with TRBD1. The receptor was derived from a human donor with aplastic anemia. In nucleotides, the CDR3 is TGTGCCAGCAGCAAGACAGGGTCCCAGCCCCAGCATTTT. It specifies CASSKTGSQPQHF.